Below, 18 T cell receptor beta chains from the same sample are listed, as sequenced in a study of blood T cell repertoires in COVID-19. Assay: immunoSEQ multiplex PCR; the TCRdb copy retains only in-frame clones and omits some. The table records under 300,000 clones, over 65% of them present only once. Sequenced material: peripheral blood. These receptors originate from a man aged 60 to 75 who had recovered from COVID-19.

V usage is TRBV6-1 and J usage is TRBJ2-3; 10 bases fit TRBD1. The CDR3 is 15 residues long. The ends lost 3 bases at V and 12 bases at J; junction bases unmatched: 12. Germline V gene lookup returns CDR1 MNHNS and CDR2 SASEGT. The DNA for the CDR3 is TGTGCCAGCAGTGATAGAAGACAGGGGGCGCTTCCCCAGTATTTT. It encodes CASSDRRQGALPQYF.

The chain combines TRBV5-4 with TRBJ2-3; 9 bases fit TRBD2. Germline V gives CDR1 SGHNT, CDR2 YYREEE (reference sequence). The CDR3 has 16 amino acids. V dropped 1 base and J dropped 5; count of bases not matched to a gene: 8. The CDR3 is CASSLLLREGRDTQYF. CDR3 nucleotides: TGTGCCAGCAGCTTGTTGCTGCGGGAGGGCCGAGATACGCAGTATTTT.

This clone was detected a few times. The CDR3 region has the DNA TGTGCCAGCAGCCCCAGGGGCAGAACCTACGAGCAGTACTTC. Its translation: CASSPRGRTYEQYF. This chain joins TRBV5-4 and TRBJ2-7, with D perhaps matching TRBD1 (6 bases). Deletions cut 4 bases from V and 2 bases from J, with 13 bases between. The CDR3 is 14 amino acids. Germline assignment: CDR1 SGHNT and CDR2 YYREEE (reference sequence).

On this clone: At the DNA level, this CDR3 is encoded by other sequences in the same sample as well. The V call is TRBV18, the J call TRBJ2-5, with D perhaps matching TRBD1 (5 bases). Germline V CDR1 and CDR2: KGHSH, LQKENI. Deletions cut 2 bases from V and 1 base from J, with 8 bases between. The CDR3 covers 14 residues. The CDR3 sequence is CASSPSQGQETQYF. CDR3 sequence (DNA): TGTGCCAGCTCACCAAGCCAGGGCCAAGAGACCCAGTACTTC. Complete variable domain (other parts from reference TRBV18 and TRBJ2-5): NAGVMQNPRHLVRRRGQEARLRCSPMKGHSHVYWYRQLPEEGLKFMVYLQKENIIDESGMPKERFSAEFPKEGPSILRIQQVVRGDSAAYFCASSPSQGQETQYFGPGTRLLVL.

On this clone itself: This CDR3 is also generated by other DNA sequences in the sample. The chain carries TRBV5-1 and TRBJ2-2; D perhaps matches TRBD2 (6 bases). CDR1 and CDR2 (germline): SGHRS, YFSETQ. V was cut by 1 base and J by 4 bases, with 8 bases left in between. The CDR3 has 14 residues. In DNA form, the CDR3 reads TGCGCCAGCAGCTTGAGGGGAGGCACCGGGGAGCTGTTTTTT. Its protein product is CASSLRGGTGELFF.

The J gene is TRBJ1-2, the V gene TRBV27; no clear D gene. The CDR3 runs 15 residues. Trimming pared 8 bases from V and 6 bases from J, leaving 22 bases between. From germline, CDR1 is MNHEY and CDR2 SMNVEV (reference sequence). The CDR3 region has the DNA TGTGCCAGCGCATCGTCTCCGGGAGCCACCCATGGCTACACCTTC. Protein sequence: CASASSPGATHGYTF.

The count of this clone is one. V gene TRBV14 combines with J gene TRBJ2-7; 12 bases map to TRBD1. V shed 5 bases, J shed 5 bases, and the junction held 7 bases outside the gene matches. Per the germline V gene, CDR1 is SGHDN and CDR2 is FVKESK. CDR3 size: 15 residues. The CDR3 here is CASSVFGTGGHEQYF. The CDR3 DNA is TGTGCCAGCAGCGTTTTCGGGACAGGGGGCCACGAGCAGTACTTC.

V and J are TRBV5-6 and TRBJ2-7, with 7 bases lining up with TRBD2. Trimming cost V 3 bases and J 5 bases; bases outside gene matches: 14. Germline assignment: CDR1 SGHDT and CDR2 YYEEEE. CDR3 length: 16 amino acids. CDR3 DNA: TGTGCCAGCAGCTCCCGACGGGACTACAATTCCCACGAGCAGTACTTC. Translated: CASSSRRDYNSHEQYF.

The chain links TRBV4-2 to TRBJ1-6; D might be TRBD1 (5 bases). Germline CDR1 and CDR2: LGHNA and YNFKEQ. V gave up 0 bases and J gave up 8 bases, with 5 bases separating them. CDR3 length: 13 amino acids. The CDR3 nucleotides are TGTGCCAGCAGCCAAGACAGGGATTCACCCCTCCACTTT. Its translation is CASSQDRDSPLHF.

This chain joins TRBV5-6 and TRBJ2-7, with TRBD1 identical over 7 bases. The CDR3 runs to 15 residues. Unmatched junction bases numbered 7, after V lost 2 bases and J lost 2 bases. The germline gives CDR1 SGHDT, CDR2 YYEEEE. DNA of the CDR3: TGTGCCAGCAGCTTTGTCGACAGGGTAACCTACGAGCAGTACTTC. This codes for CASSFVDRVTYEQYF.

The CDR3 DNA follows: TGTGCCTGGAGTGTAACCCTAGCGGGAGTGTTCTACGGGGAGCTGTTTTTT. The encoded protein is CAWSVTLAGVFYGELFF. The V call is TRBV30, the J call TRBJ2-2; 10 nucleotides agree with TRBD2. In germline, CDR1 is GTSNPN, CDR2 SVGIG (reference sequence). The V gene end was trimmed by 0 bases and the J gene end by 7 bases; junction bases not matched to a gene: 11. This CDR3 has 17 residues.

This clone was picked up one time. The J gene is TRBJ2-1, the V gene TRBV7-9, with 7 bases fitting TRBD2. V was pared by 2 bases and J by 6 bases, with 7 bases of the junction left unmatched. The CDR3 is made up of 15 amino acids. Germline values: CDR1 SEHNR, CDR2 FQNEAQ (reference sequence). The CDR3 is CASSLLSGIVNEQFF. The CDR3 DNA reads as TGTGCCAGCAGCTTACTGAGCGGGATCGTCAATGAGCAGTTCTTC.

The chain recombines TRBV24-1 with TRBJ2-7; weak D call: TRBD1 (6 bases). The germline V and J ends were trimmed by 6 bases and 4 bases, with 12 bases remaining between them. Germline V gene lookup returns CDR1 KGHDR and CDR2 SFDVKD. The CDR3 has 13 amino acids. CDR3 DNA: TGTGCCACCAGTATGACAGGCCGGTACGAGCAGTACTTC. Its protein is CATSMTGRYEQYF.

The rearrangement links TRBV18 to TRBJ2-7; 9 bases agree with TRBD1. Germline CDR1 and CDR2: KGHSH and LQKENI. The CDR3 loop spans 14 amino acids. J gave up 0 bases and V 4 bases, and 1 base lay outside the gene matches. The CDR3 loop reads CASSQGQGSYEQYF. The CDR3 bases are TGTGCCAGCTCACAGGGACAGGGCTCCTACGAGCAGTACTTC.

This sequence joins TRBV29-1 and TRBJ1-2; D is unclear. The CDR3 contains 11 residues. Germline V CDR1 and CDR2: SQVTM, ANQGSEA. The germline V and J ends were trimmed by 7 bases and 4 bases, with 10 bases remaining between them. CDR3 loop: CSGAAGYGYTF. Written as DNA, the CDR3 is TGCAGCGGGGCAGCAGGCTATGGCTACACCTTC.

A single count supports this clone. The rearrangement uses TRBV2 and TRBJ2-7; 8 bases agree with TRBD1. Losses at the gene ends were 6 bases for V and 6 bases for J; bases not matched to a gene: 4. From germline, CDR1 is SNHLY and CDR2 FYNNEI. The CDR3 covers 12 residues. This chain's CDR3 is CASRWTGSEQYF. Here the CDR3 DNA reads TGTGCCAGCAGGTGGACAGGGTCCGAGCAGTACTTC.

This chain joins TRBV21-1 and TRBJ1-1. TRBV21-1 has pseudogene status. The length of the CDR3 is 16 residues. CDR3: CASSQRRGTKLLGAFF. CDR3 in DNA: TGTGCCAGCAGCCAAAGGCGCGGGACCAAGCTTCTGGGCGCTTTCTTT.

The V call is TRBV7-9, the J call TRBJ2-5, with 7 bases matching TRBD1. The germline CDR1 and CDR2 sequences are SEHNR and FQNEAQ (reference sequence). The junction had 8 bases not matched to a gene; V was cut back by 5 bases and J by 2 bases. The CDR3 covers 15 residues. Here the CDR3 DNA reads TGTGCCAGCAGCCCGGGCAGGGGACAGCAAGAGACCCAGTACTTC. This translates into CASSPGRGQQETQYF.